The 2 T cell receptor beta chains in this list originate from one sample, sequenced in a study of T-cell reconstitution after alpha-beta-depleted transplantation in children. As it was prepared, the TCRbeta library received unique molecular identifiers. Each CDR3 protein gets one entry after TCRdb re-called the PCR reads with MiXCR. This table has some 530,000 distinct CDR3 sequences, around an eighth appearing once. The specimen comprised PBMCs from the stem cell graft donor, sampled from the stem cell graft. The receptor source for this set is a human donor who donated a stem cell graft to a child with combined immunodeficiency.

A few counts support this clonotype. This chain joins TRBV20-1 and TRBJ2-5; D is undetermined. Germline V gene lookup returns CDR1 DFQATT and CDR2 SNEGSKA (reference sequence). V gave up 5 bases and J gave up 1 base, with 17 bases separating them. The CDR3 spans 15 residues. CDR3 region: CSASPDRPFQETQYF. The CDR3 region has the DNA TGCAGTGCTTCTCCGGATCGCCCCTTCCAAGAGACCCAGTACTTC.

This clonotype came up a few times. One junction end disagrees with the germline gene, perhaps due to a read error. This rearrangement joins TRBV7-7 to TRBJ1-2, with D maybe TRBD1 (6 bases). CDR1 is SSHAT and CDR2 is FNYEAQ in the germline V gene (reference sequence). CDR3 length: 16 amino acids. For the CDR3, the DNA is TGTGCTAGCAGCCCCATCACGGGGGGCGCTTATTATGGCTACACCTTC. Protein product: CASSPITGGAYYGYTF.